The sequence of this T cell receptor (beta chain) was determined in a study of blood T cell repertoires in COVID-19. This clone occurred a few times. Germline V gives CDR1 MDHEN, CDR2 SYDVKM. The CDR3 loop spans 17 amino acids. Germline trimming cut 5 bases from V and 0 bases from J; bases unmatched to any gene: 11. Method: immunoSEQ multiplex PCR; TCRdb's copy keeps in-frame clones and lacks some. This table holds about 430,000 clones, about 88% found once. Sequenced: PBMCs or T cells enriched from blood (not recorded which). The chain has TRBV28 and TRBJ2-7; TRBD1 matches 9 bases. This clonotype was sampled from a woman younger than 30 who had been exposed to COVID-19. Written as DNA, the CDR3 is TGTGCCAGCAGTCGAATCTCGGGACAGGGAGACTCCTACGAGCAGTACTTC. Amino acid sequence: CASSRISGQGDSYEQYF.